A single sample gave rise to the 22 T cell receptor beta chains below, sequenced in a study of OX40 agonist ivuxolimab in advanced cancers. Only in-frame clones appear in the TCRdb table, and some are missing; sequencing was by immunoSEQ multiplex PCR. The table includes 70,000 to 95,000 clones, 88% detected once. The starting material was CD4+ or CD8+ T cells sorted from blood, obtained in a trial of the OX40 agonist ivuxolimab. These receptors were taken from an adult with an advanced solid tumor such as melanoma, head and neck, liver or kidney cancer.

V is TRBV6-1 and J is TRBJ2-7, with 11 positions matching TRBD2. The CDR3 loop spans 14 amino acids. The V gene's germline CDR1 is MNHNS and CDR2 SASEGT. With 5 bases clipped from V and 5 bases from J, the junction kept 5 bases outside the gene matches. The CDR3 DNA sequence: TGTGCCAGCAGTTTTATAGCGGGAGGGGACGAGCAGTACTTC. Its protein is CASSFIAGGDEQYF.

V usage is TRBV20-1 and J usage is TRBJ2-1; D possibly matches TRBD1 or TRBD2 (5 bases each). This CDR3 has 11 residues. Trimming removed 7 bases from V and 15 bases from J, with 19 bases in between. Germline V lookup: CDR1 DFQATT, CDR2 SNEGSKA (reference sequence). CDR3 residues: CSVSGPKGLFF. The CDR3 DNA sequence: TGCAGTGTCTCGGGACCTAAGGGCCTGTTCTTC.

The chain is built from TRBV20-1 and TRBJ2-1, with D possibly matching TRBD2 (5 bases). CDR3 length: 11 residues. CDR1 is DFQATT and CDR2 is SNEGSKA in the germline V gene (reference sequence). The V end was cut by 8 bases, the J end by 7 bases, with 12 bases between. CDR3 protein: CSTLKRNEQFF. As DNA, the CDR3 is TGCAGTACACTGAAGCGGAATGAGCAGTTCTTC.

The chain employs TRBV12-5 and TRBJ1-5; D is possibly TRBD1 (5 bases). The CDR3 contains 13 residues. V was shortened by 9 bases and J by 2 bases, with 11 bases between the two germline ends. Germline assignment: CDR1 LGHNT and CDR2 FRNRAP. CDR3 sequence reads: CASRASGNQPQHF. In DNA form, the CDR3 reads TGTGCTAGCAGGGCGTCTGGCAATCAGCCCCAGCATTTT.

The V gene is TRBV11-2, the J gene TRBJ2-3, with 9 bases aligning to TRBD1. With 5 bases clipped from V and 4 bases from J, the junction kept 4 bases outside the gene matches. Per the germline V gene, CDR1 is SGHAT and CDR2 is FQNNGV. The CDR3 length is 14 residues. The chain's CDR3 is CASSVQGAADTQYF. The CDR3 DNA follows: TGTGCCAGCAGCGTACAGGGGGCGGCAGATACGCAGTATTTT.

The chain is built from TRBV7-3 and TRBJ2-3; D unclear. Trimming left V 5 bases short and J 0 bases short, with 3 bases between. The CDR3 covers 12 residues. CDR1 and CDR2 (germline): SGHTA, FQGTGA. The CDR3 loop reads CASSVSTDTQYF. The CDR3 coding sequence is TGTGCCAGCAGCGTTAGCACAGATACGCAGTATTTT.

The chain has TRBV21-1 and TRBJ2-3; the D call of TRBD2 is as the table states it, not checked on the DNA. TRBV21-1 is reported as a pseudogene. The CDR3 length is 17 residues. The CDR3 sequence: CASSIIGTPRGPDTQYF. CDR3 nucleotides: TGTGCCAGCAGCATAATAGGCACTCCCAGAGGCCCAGATACGCAGTATTTT.

The rearrangement links TRBV5-6 to TRBJ1-3; D ambiguous. CDR1 and CDR2 (germline): SGHDT, YYEEEE. Trimming removed 0 bases from V and 0 bases from J, with 7 bases in between. This CDR3 is built from 15 residues. CDR3 nucleotide sequence: TGTGCCAGCAGCTTGGTGTCAAACTCTGGAAACACCATATATTTT. Its translation is CASSLVSNSGNTIYF.

The CDR3 nucleotides read TGCGCCAGCAGCTTGAGCAGTACGAACACCGGGGAGCTGTTTTTT. This codes for CASSLSSTNTGELFF. The J gene is TRBJ2-2, the V gene TRBV5-1; no clear D gene. CDR3 size: 15 residues. The germline CDR1 and CDR2 sequences are SGHRS and YFSETQ. V lost 1 base and J lost 0, with 7 bases in between.

Remarks on this clone: The junction and the germline gene differ at one end; a read error may be behind it. V and J are TRBV7-7 and TRBJ2-4; no reliable D call. Germline lookup yields CDR1 SSHAT and CDR2 FNYEAQ (reference sequence). This CDR3 spans 18 amino acids. CDR3 nucleotides: TGTGCTAGCAGCTTAATCGGTCTCAAGGGATGGGTCAAAAACATTCAGTACTTC. Its protein product is CASSLIGLKGWVKNIQYF.

The genes are TRBV7-9 and TRBJ1-5, with unresolved D. The CDR3 has 12 amino acids. V was clipped by 1 base and J by 10 bases, with 8 bases between them. Germline V gene sequence: CDR1 SEHNR, CDR2 FQNEAQ (reference sequence). CDR3 coding DNA: TGTGCCAGCAGCTTAGACGAGGGACCCCAGCATTTT. It specifies CASSLDEGPQHF.

The gene calls are TRBV6-1 and TRBJ2-7; D gene uncertain. This CDR3 is built from 12 residues. Germline values: CDR1 MNHNS, CDR2 SASEGT. The V and J ends lost 4 bases and 6 bases respectively, with 10 bases between them. The CDR3 loop is CASSATVREQYF. DNA for the CDR3: TGTGCCAGCAGTGCCACCGTCCGCGAGCAGTACTTC.

This rearrangement joins TRBV5-5 to TRBJ1-2, with no clear D. The V gene's germline CDR1 is SGHKS and CDR2 YYEKEE (reference sequence). The V and J ends lost 4 bases and 9 bases respectively, with 16 bases between them. This CDR3 spans 13 amino acids. The CDR3 region has the DNA TGTGCCAGCAGCCCCACAATTTTGTATCGCTACACCTTC. Protein: CASSPTILYRYTF.

CDR3 bases: TGTGCCAGCAGCTCCGACAGGAATAATGAAAAACTGTTTTTT. Translation: CASSSDRNNEKLFF. V gene TRBV11-1 combines with J gene TRBJ1-4; a possible D gene is TRBD1 (6 bases). With 4 bases removed from V and 4 bases from J, the gap between germline ends came to 10 bases. The CDR3 is 14 amino acids. Per the germline V gene, CDR1 is SGHAT and CDR2 is FQDESV (reference sequence). Variable domain in full (rest from reference TRBV11-1 and TRBJ1-4): EAEVAQSPRYKITEKSQAVAFWCDPISGHATLYWYRQILGQGPELLVQFQDESVVDDSQLPKDRFSAERLKGVDSTLKIQPAELGDSAMYLCASSSDRNNEKLFFGSGTQLSVL.

This clone was counted a single time. The CDR3 coding sequence is TGTGCCAGCAGTTACTCACCCGGGACTTTAAACAATGAGCAGTTCTTC. Its protein is CASSYSPGTLNNEQFF. The chain is built from TRBV6-5 and TRBJ2-1, with a weak D call TRBD2 (6 bases). V shed 0 bases and J shed 5 bases, with 14 bases lying between them. CDR1 MNHEY and CDR2 SVGAGI come from the germline V gene. This CDR3 spans 16 amino acids.

The genes are TRBV6-5 and TRBJ2-7, with D perhaps TRBD1 (5 bases). The CDR3 is 15 residues long. V dropped 8 bases and J dropped 5 bases, with 22 bases sitting between them. Germline CDR1 MNHEY, CDR2 SVGAGI. The CDR3 DNA follows: TGTGCCAGCGATCCGGCCAGGCCAAGGGGAAACGAGCAGTACTTC. This sequence encodes CASDPARPRGNEQYF.

The chain is built from TRBV11-2 and TRBJ2-1; unclear D gene. Trimming cost V 1 base and J 4 bases, with 5 bases left between them. CDR3 length: 13 amino acids. The germline V gene has CDR1 SGHAT and CDR2 FQNNGV. This CDR3 is CASSLGQYNEQFF. The CDR3 DNA sequence: TGTGCCAGCAGCTTAGGGCAATACAATGAGCAGTTCTTC.

The genes are TRBV18 and TRBJ1-4; possible D gene TRBD1, 6 bases. The CDR3 runs to 15 residues. The V gene's germline CDR1 is KGHSH and CDR2 LQKENI. The V gene lost 1 base and the J gene lost 11 bases, with 17 bases spanning the gap. The CDR3 sequence is CASSPRGGDSAKLFF. The CDR3 DNA is TGTGCCAGCTCACCACGGGGGGGCGACTCAGCGAAACTGTTTTTT.

V is TRBV9 and J is TRBJ2-5; 9 bases map to TRBD1. V was pared by 3 bases and J by 7 bases, with 7 bases of the junction left unmatched. Germline V gene sequence: CDR1 SGDLS, CDR2 YYNGEE. The length of the CDR3 is 14 residues. This CDR3 is CASSGTGASGTQYF. The CDR3 coding sequence is TGTGCCAGCAGCGGGACAGGGGCTTCGGGGACCCAGTACTTC.

The chain has TRBV21-1 and TRBJ2-7; no DNA check was done on the table's D call, TRBD2. TRBV21-1 is described as a pseudogene. The CDR3 loop spans 17 amino acids. The CDR3 DNA reads TGTGCCAGCAGCTTCCCCGGGACTAGCGGGACCCTCTACGAGCAGTACTTC. This sequence encodes CASSFPGTSGTLYEQYF.

The V and J genes are TRBV5-1 and TRBJ1-2, with 8 positions matching TRBD1. J gave up 3 bases and V 3 bases, and 4 bases lay outside the gene matches. CDR1 and CDR2 from the germline V gene are SGHRS and YFSETQ. The CDR3 length is 14 residues. CDR3 amino acids: CASSSMTGDYGYTF. For the CDR3, the DNA is TGCGCCAGCAGCTCCATGACAGGGGACTATGGCTACACCTTC.

The CDR3 protein is CASSWTPVSYEQYF. The CDR3, as DNA: TGTGCCAGTAGTTGGACTCCTGTCTCCTACGAGCAGTACTTC. The chain joins TRBV19 to TRBJ2-7; tentative D call: TRBD2 (5 bases). CDR3 length: 14 amino acids. V lost 5 bases and J 0 bases, leaving 11 bases between the germline ends. CDR1 is LNHDA and CDR2 is SQIVND in the germline V gene (reference sequence).